These T cell receptor beta chains were read from a single sample in a study of cytomegalovirus exposure and HLA in healthy donors. The method was immunoSEQ multiplex PCR; TCRdb's version includes in-frame clones alone and lacks a portion of them. The table records 55,000 to 80,000 clones, 95% of them present only once. Material: PBMCs. These receptors originate from a woman under 30 in good health and CMV-seropositive. CDR3s include the opening cysteine and the closing phenylalanine or tryptophan. A D gene is named only where the DNA matches it firmly. Only part of the rows carry a size: once, few, many, or a class if the clone is expanded.

CDR3 protein | CDR3 DNA | clone size | J gene | V gene | D gene
CASSRTGIEWTDTQYF | TGCGCCAGCAGCCGGACAGGGATCGAGTGGACAGATACGCAGTATTTT | - | TRBJ2-3 | TRBV4-1 | TRBD1
CASSLASSAGGRETQYF | TGTGCCAGCAGCTTAGCGTCGTCAGCGGGGGGGCGGGAGACCCAGTACTTC | - | TRBJ2-5 | TRBV7-2 | TRBD2
CASTPRGASGYTF | TGTGCCAGCACCCCGCGGGGGGCGAGTGGCTACACCTTC | - | TRBJ1-2 | TRBV6-5 | -
CASSPRLNSMDNSPLHF | TGTGCCAGCTCACCACGACTAAACAGTATGGATAATTCACCCCTCCACTTT | - | TRBJ1-6 | TRBV18 | -
CASLSGTYEQYF | TGTGCCAGCCTTAGCGGGACCTACGAGCAGTACTTC | - | TRBJ2-7 | TRBV27 | TRBD2
CAWRFQGLGEQYF | TGTGCCTGGAGGTTCCAGGGCCTTGGCGAGCAGTACTTC | - | TRBJ2-7 | TRBV30 | -
CASSEGTGPPREQYF | TGTGCCAGCAGTGAAGGGACAGGTCCGCCTAGGGAGCAGTACTTC | - | TRBJ2-7 | TRBV6-1 | TRBD1
CASSIGSGSPIEQFF | TGTGCCAGTAGTATCGGTAGCGGGAGCCCGATTGAGCAGTTCTTC | - | TRBJ2-1 | TRBV19 | TRBD2
CASSLEATGSNQPQHF | TGTGCCAGCAGTCTTGAGGCCACGGGTAGCAATCAGCCCCAGCATTTT | - | TRBJ1-5 | TRBV28 | -
CASMERSGGLYGYTF | TGTGCCAGCATGGAACGGTCGGGGGGCCTCTATGGCTACACCTTC | - | TRBJ1-2 | TRBV6-1 | -
CASTRDSNQPQHF | TGTGCCAGCACCAGGGATAGCAATCAGCCCCAGCATTTT | - | TRBJ1-5 | TRBV7-2 | -
CASSYSGTAEGKLFF | TGTGCCAGCAGTTACTCCGGGACAGCGGAAGGGAAACTGTTTTTT | once | TRBJ1-4 | TRBV6-6 | TRBD1
CASSSKRGAYNEQFF | TGTGCCAGCAGTTCCAAGCGGGGGGCTTACAATGAGCAGTTCTTC | - | TRBJ2-1 | TRBV2 | TRBD2
CASSPTAGGPYNEQFF | TGTGCCAGCTCACCCACAGCGGGGGGACCGTACAATGAGCAGTTCTTC | - | TRBJ2-1 | TRBV28 | TRBD2
CASGQLSGRGNEQFF | TGTGCCAGCGGACAGCTAAGCGGGAGGGGGAATGAGCAGTTCTTC | - | TRBJ2-1 | TRBV6-5 | TRBD2
CASSSGTGPTGELFF | TGTGCCAGCAGTTCCGGGACAGGGCCCACCGGGGAGCTGTTTTTT | - | TRBJ2-2 | TRBV28 | TRBD1
CASSLVSRDRTFF | TGTGCCAGCAGCTTAGTATCCCGGGACAGAACTTTCTTT | - | TRBJ1-1 | TRBV7-9 | TRBD1
CASSQQDRGHIQYF | TGTGCCAGCAGCCAACAAGACAGGGGGCACATTCAGTACTTC | - | TRBJ2-4 | TRBV14 | TRBD1
CASTAGGGYNQPQHF | TGTGCCAGTACCGCCGGGGGGGGGTACAATCAGCCCCAGCATTTT | - | TRBJ1-5 | TRBV19 | -
CASSAPGLQPQHF | TGTGCCAGTAGTGCCCCGGGATTGCAGCCCCAGCATTTT | once | TRBJ1-5 | TRBV19 | -
CASSLDTDARSTDTQYF | TGTGCCAGCAGCTTGGATACCGACGCGCGGAGCACAGATACGCAGTATTTT | - | TRBJ2-3 | TRBV5-4 | -
CAARQGLEKLFF | TGTGCCGCTCGACAGGGTCTCGAAAAACTGTTTTTT | - | TRBJ1-4 | TRBV15 | TRBD1
CASSPSVTANYGYTF | TGTGCCAGCAGCCCCTCGGTAACTGCTAACTATGGCTACACCTTC | - | TRBJ1-2 | TRBV27 | -
CASQIHGYTEAFF | TGTGCCAGCCAAATACACGGGTACACTGAAGCTTTCTTT | - | TRBJ1-1 | TRBV28 | -
CASRPGTGGAGHGYTF | TGTGCCAGCAGACCCGGGACAGGGGGCGCGGGACATGGCTACACCTTC | - | TRBJ1-2 | TRBV5-4 | TRBD1
CASRLEPAGTETQYF | TGCGCCAGCAGGCTCGAGCCAGCCGGGACAGAGACGCAGTATTTT | - | TRBJ2-3 | TRBV5-1 | TRBD1
CASSARLAPSNEQFF | TGTGCCAGCAGTGCACGACTAGCCCCGTCCAATGAGCAGTTCTTC | - | TRBJ2-1 | TRBV6-4 | TRBD2
CASSLGGNEKLFF | TGCGCCAGCAGCTTGGGCGGAAATGAAAAACTGTTTTTT | once | TRBJ1-4 | TRBV5-1 | -
CATNSHKGTGYTF | TGTGCCACCAACTCGCATAAGGGGACAGGCTACACCTTC | - | TRBJ1-2 | TRBV6-5 | -
CASSIGQYTEAFF | TGTGCCAGCAGTATTGGACAGTACACTGAAGCTTTCTTT | - | TRBJ1-1 | TRBV6-5 | -
CASSRTGTGGYTEAFF | TGTGCCAGCTCAAGAACCGGGACAGGGGGTTACACTGAAGCTTTCTTT | - | TRBJ1-1 | TRBV18 | TRBD1
CSVGGDWAYEQYF | TGCAGCGTTGGAGGGGACTGGGCCTACGAGCAGTACTTC | - | TRBJ2-7 | TRBV29-1 | -